Listed here are 11 T cell receptor beta chains from one sample, sequenced in a study of Ad26.COV2.S vaccination and SARS-CoV-2 variants. The assay was immunoSEQ multiplex PCR, and TCRdb's table has in-frame clones only and misses some. The sample yields some 520,000 clones, around 90% seen once. The sample's treatment: around 19 received Ad26.COV2.S at low or high dose, single or two shots; 5 received placebo; per-sample allocation not given. Day 63 after the first injection of vaccine or placebo was the sampling time. This sample comprised peripheral blood, obtained in a trial of Ad26.COV2.S vaccine versus placebo. The receptors stem from a person aged 18-60 years who received the Ad26.COV2.S COVID-19 vaccine or a placebo.

This clone was found once. The V call is TRBV10-3, the J call TRBJ1-3, with D unclear. V lost 3 bases and J 2 bases, leaving 8 bases between the germline ends. Germline lookup yields CDR1 ENHRY and CDR2 SYGVKD. The CDR3 spans 14 residues. CDR3 nucleotide sequence: TGTGCCATCAGTGACGCGGACCCTGGAAACACCATATATTTT. Protein: CAISDADPGNTIYF.

The chain couples TRBV5-8 to TRBJ2-7, with D possibly TRBD2 on 5 matching bases. The germline V and J ends were trimmed by 5 bases and 1 base, with 28 bases remaining between them. Germline CDR1 and CDR2: SGHTS and YDEGEE. The CDR3 has 19 residues. Here the CDR3 reads CASRPTKGSPGGRSYEQYF. The CDR3 DNA reads as TGTGCCAGCAGACCAACAAAAGGGAGCCCAGGCGGAAGGTCCTACGAGCAGTACTTC.

The rearrangement joins TRBV29-1 to TRBJ1-2; no definite D call. The length of the CDR3 is 13 residues. Trimming took 2 bases from V and 3 from J, leaving 10 bases between them. Germline CDR1 and CDR2: SQVTM and ANQGSEA. The CDR3 region is CSVERSADYGYTF. In DNA, the CDR3 is TGCAGCGTTGAAAGGTCGGCAGACTATGGCTACACCTTC.

The chain links TRBV7-9 to TRBJ2-3, with unresolved D. Deletions cut 3 bases from V and 4 bases from J, with 2 bases between. Germline loops: CDR1 SEHNR, CDR2 FQNEAQ (reference sequence). The CDR3 spans 11 residues. Here the CDR3 DNA reads TGTGCCAGCAGCTTCCCAGATACGCAGTATTTT. Amino acid sequence: CASSFPDTQYF. Filled out from reference TRBV7-9 and TRBJ2-3, the complete variable domain reads DTGVSQNPRHKITKRGQNVTFRCDPISEHNRLYWYRQTLGQGPEFLTYFQNEAQLEKSRLLSDRFSAERPKGSFSTLEIQRTEQGDSAMYLCASSFPDTQYFGPGTRLTVL.

This clone was seen a handful of times. CDR3 region: CAIRGTGANYGYTF. As DNA, the CDR3 is TGTGCCATCAGAGGGACAGGAGCTAACTATGGCTACACCTTC. The rearrangement links TRBV10-3 to TRBJ1-2; 8 nucleotides agree with TRBD1. Germline assignment: CDR1 ENHRY and CDR2 SYGVKD. J lost 0 bases, V lost 6 bases, and 3 bases had no gene match. CDR3 length equals 14 residues.

This clone was picked up a small number of times. V usage is TRBV4-1 and J usage is TRBJ1-6; D perhaps matches TRBD1 (6 bases). Germline assignment: CDR1 MGHRA and CDR2 YSYEKL. The CDR3 is 16 residues long. V lost 4 bases and J lost 5, with 15 bases in between. CDR3 sequence reads: CASSRGQELNNSPLHF. The CDR3 coding sequence is TGCGCCAGCAGCCGGGGGCAGGAACTGAATAATTCACCCCTCCACTTT.

V usage is TRBV6-2 or TRBV6-3 and J usage is TRBJ2-7; 10 nucleotides match TRBD2. Per the germline V gene, CDR1 is MNHEY and CDR2 is SVGEGT. V lost 6 bases, J lost 4 bases, and 9 bases stayed unmatched. CDR3 length: 15 residues. The CDR3 DNA sequence: TGTGCCAGCAGCCAAGGACTAGCGGAGAATTACGAGCAGTACTTC. It yields the protein CASSQGLAENYEQYF.

The chain is built from TRBV27 and TRBJ1-1; no definite D call. The V end lost 6 bases, the J end lost 1 base, and 12 bases lay between the germline ends. Per germline, CDR1 MNHEY and CDR2 SMNVEV (reference sequence). The CDR3 is made up of 14 amino acids. Written as DNA, the CDR3 is TGTGCCAGCAGGCCCGACTTGGCGAACACTGAAGCTTTCTTT. This gives the protein CASRPDLANTEAFF.

The chain has TRBV24-1 and TRBJ1-2; no firm D call. This CDR3 has 13 amino acids. V lost 2 bases and J lost 0, with 3 bases in between. Germline CDR1 is KGHDR and CDR2 is SFDVKD. The CDR3, as DNA: TGTGCCACCAGTGATTATGCTAACTATGGCTACACCTTC. Protein sequence: CATSDYANYGYTF.

The J gene is TRBJ1-1, the V gene TRBV30; TRBD1 aligns across 7 bases. This CDR3 spans 15 amino acids. The ends lost 2 bases at V and 1 base at J; junction bases unmatched: 7. Germline CDR1 is GTSNPN and CDR2 is SVGIG (reference sequence). The CDR3: CAWSRAGGTNTEAFF. The CDR3 bases are TGTGCCTGGAGTAGGGCAGGGGGTACGAACACTGAAGCTTTCTTT.

As DNA, the CDR3 is TGTGCCAGCAATATGGACAGTAACTATGGCTACACCTTC. Translating gives CASNMDSNYGYTF. The V call is TRBV2, the J call TRBJ1-2; D might be TRBD1 (6 bases). This CDR3 has 13 amino acids. Trimming removed 7 bases from V and 1 base from J, with 10 bases in between. The germline gives CDR1 SNHLY, CDR2 FYNNEI.